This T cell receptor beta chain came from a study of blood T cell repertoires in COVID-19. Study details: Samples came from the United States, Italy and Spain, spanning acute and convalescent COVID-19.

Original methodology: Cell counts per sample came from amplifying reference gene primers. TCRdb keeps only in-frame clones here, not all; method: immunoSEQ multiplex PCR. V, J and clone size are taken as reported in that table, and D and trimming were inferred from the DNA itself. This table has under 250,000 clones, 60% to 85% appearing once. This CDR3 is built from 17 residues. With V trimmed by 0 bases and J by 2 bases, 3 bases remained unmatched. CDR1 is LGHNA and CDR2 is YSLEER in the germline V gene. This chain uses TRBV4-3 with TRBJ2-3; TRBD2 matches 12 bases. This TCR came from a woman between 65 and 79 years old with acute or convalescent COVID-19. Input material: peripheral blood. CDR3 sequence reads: CASSQDGLAGSTDTQYF. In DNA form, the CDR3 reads TGCGCCAGCAGCCAAGACGGACTAGCGGGGTCCACAGATACGCAGTATTTT.